Listed below are T cell receptor beta chains from one sample, sequenced in a study of blood T cell repertoires in COVID-19. The protocol was immunoSEQ multiplex PCR, while the TCRdb copy is restricted to in-frame clones and leaves out a portion. The sample contains tens of thousands of clones, approximately 92% of which appear only once. Source material: peripheral blood. These receptors were collected from a man aged 50 or older with active COVID-19. CDR3s include the opening cysteine and the closing phenylalanine or tryptophan. The order of the fields is V gene, J gene, D gene, clone size, CDR3 DNA, CDR3 protein. A D gene is named only where the DNA matches it firmly. Size tells how often a clone was seen (once, few, many) or the class of an expanded clone, and some rows leave it out.

>TRBV27|TRBJ1-5|TRBD1|-
TGTGCCAGCTCTCGGTGGACAGGAACTTTTAGCAATCAGCCCCAGCATTTT
CASSRWTGTFSNQPQHF
>TRBV6-5|TRBJ1-1|-|-
TGTGCCAGCAGTAACAGGGCCACTGAAGCTTTCTTT
CASSNRATEAFF
>TRBV30|TRBJ1-6|-|-
TGTGCCGGACACCGGGACTTAAATTCACCCCTCCACTTT
CAGHRDLNSPLHF
>TRBV18|TRBJ1-2|-|-
TGTGCCAGCTCACCCTACAGGGATAACTATGGCTACACCTTC
CASSPYRDNYGYTF
>TRBV27|TRBJ1-6|-|-
TGTGCCACCCGTGGAGTCGGTGTTTCACCCCTCCACTTT
CATRGVGVSPLHF
>TRBV28|TRBJ2-3|TRBD2|-
TGTGCCAGCAGTTCCGGGGGGGCTGGAACAGATACGCAGTATTTT
CASSSGGAGTDTQYF
>TRBV28|TRBJ1-3|TRBD1|-
TGTGCCAGCACAACGCCAGGGGGGAGCTCTGGAAACACCATATATTTT
CASTTPGGSSGNTIYF
>TRBV3-1/TRBV3-2|TRBJ2-5|-|-
TGTGCCAGCAGCCAAGAGTGGGGCAGGGGATTCACGTCGACCCAGTACTTC
CASSQEWGRGFTSTQYF
>TRBV5-4|TRBJ2-2|-|-
TGTGCCAGCAGCGGGGGCACGGGCCCAACAGGGACCGGGGAGCTGTTTTTT
CASSGGTGPTGTGELFF
>TRBV6-2/TRBV6-3|TRBJ2-1|-|-
TGTGCCAGCAGTGCGGCAAGCTCCTACAATGAGCAGTTCTTC
CASSAASSYNEQFF
>TRBV7-2|TRBJ1-5|-|few
TGTGCCAGCAGCTCGCCGCAGACAGCTAGTGGCTATAGCAATCAGCCCCAGCATTTT
CASSSPQTASGYSNQPQHF
>TRBV28|TRBJ2-1|TRBD1|-
TGTGCCATCTCTGCGGGACAGGGGTGGGATGAGCAGTTCTTC
CAISAGQGWDEQFF
>TRBV9|TRBJ1-2|-|-
TGTGCCAGCAGCGTGGGGCAGGGCTCCTATGGCTACACCTTC
CASSVGQGSYGYTF
>TRBV7-2|TRBJ1-5|-|-
TGTGCCAGCAGCCCTGTCAATCAGCCCCAGCATTTT
CASSPVNQPQHF
>TRBV6-2/TRBV6-3|TRBJ1-2|TRBD1|-
TGTGCCAGCAGTTACCGGGGGACAGTGCTCTATGGCTACACCTTC
CASSYRGTVLYGYTF
>TRBV30|TRBJ1-1|TRBD1|-
TGTGCCTGGGGGGGACAGGTGAACACTGAAGCTTTCTTT
CAWGGQVNTEAFF
>TRBV28|TRBJ2-2|-|-
TGTGCCAGCAGTTTATTGCCGGTCGGGGAGCTGTTTTTT
CASSLLPVGELFF
>TRBV7-2|TRBJ1-2|-|-
TGTGCCAGCAGCAAACAAGATGGCTATGGCTACACCTTC
CASSKQDGYGYTF